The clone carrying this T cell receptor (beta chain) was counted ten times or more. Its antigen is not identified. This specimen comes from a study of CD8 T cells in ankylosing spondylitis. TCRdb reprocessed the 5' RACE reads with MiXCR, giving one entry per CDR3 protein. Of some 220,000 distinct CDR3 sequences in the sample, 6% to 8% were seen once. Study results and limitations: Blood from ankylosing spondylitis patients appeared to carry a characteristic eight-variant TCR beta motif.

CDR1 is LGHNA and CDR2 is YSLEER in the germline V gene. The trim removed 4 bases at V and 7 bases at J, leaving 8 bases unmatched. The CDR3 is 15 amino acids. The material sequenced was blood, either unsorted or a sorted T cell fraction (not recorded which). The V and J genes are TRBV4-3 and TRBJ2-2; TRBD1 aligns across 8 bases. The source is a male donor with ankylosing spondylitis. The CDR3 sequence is CASSRGTGQFGELFF. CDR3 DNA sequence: TGCGCCAGCAGCCGCGGGACAGGTCAATTCGGGGAGCTGTTTTTT.